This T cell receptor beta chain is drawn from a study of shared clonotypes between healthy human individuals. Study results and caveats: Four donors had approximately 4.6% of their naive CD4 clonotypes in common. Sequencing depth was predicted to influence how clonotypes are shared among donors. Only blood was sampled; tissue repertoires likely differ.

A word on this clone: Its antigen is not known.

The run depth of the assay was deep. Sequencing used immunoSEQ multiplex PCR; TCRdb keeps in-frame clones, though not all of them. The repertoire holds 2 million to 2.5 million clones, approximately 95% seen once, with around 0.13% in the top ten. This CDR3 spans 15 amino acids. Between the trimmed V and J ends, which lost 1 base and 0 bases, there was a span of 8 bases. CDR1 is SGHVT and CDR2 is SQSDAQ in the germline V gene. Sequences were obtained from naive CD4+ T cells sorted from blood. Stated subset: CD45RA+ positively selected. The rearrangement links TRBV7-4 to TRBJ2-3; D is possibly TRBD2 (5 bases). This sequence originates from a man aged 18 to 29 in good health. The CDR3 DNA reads TGTGCCAGCAGCTTAGTAGCGACTAGCACAGATACGCAGTATTTT. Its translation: CASSLVATSTDTQYF.